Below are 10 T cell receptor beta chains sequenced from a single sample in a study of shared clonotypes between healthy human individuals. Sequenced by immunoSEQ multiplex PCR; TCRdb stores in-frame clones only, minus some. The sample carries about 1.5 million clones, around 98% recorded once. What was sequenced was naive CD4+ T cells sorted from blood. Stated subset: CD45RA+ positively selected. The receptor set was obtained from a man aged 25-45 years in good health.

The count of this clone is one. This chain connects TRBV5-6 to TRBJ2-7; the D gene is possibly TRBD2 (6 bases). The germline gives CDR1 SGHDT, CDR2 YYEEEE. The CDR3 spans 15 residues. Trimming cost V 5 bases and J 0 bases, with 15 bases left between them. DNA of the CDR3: TGTGCCAGCAGTGAACCGGGACTCGACTCCTACGAGCAGTACTTC. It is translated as CASSEPGLDSYEQYF.

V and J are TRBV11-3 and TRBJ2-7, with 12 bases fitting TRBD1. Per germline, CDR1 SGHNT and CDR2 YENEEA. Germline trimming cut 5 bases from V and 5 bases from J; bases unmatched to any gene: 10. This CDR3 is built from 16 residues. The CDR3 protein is CASSPSRDRGPHEQYF. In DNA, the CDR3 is TGTGCCAGCAGCCCTTCTAGGGACAGGGGGCCCCACGAGCAGTACTTC. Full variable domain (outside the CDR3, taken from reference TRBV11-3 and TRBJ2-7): EAGVVQSPRYKIIEKKQPVAFWCNPISGHNTLYWYLQNLGQGPELLIRYENEEAVDDSQLPKDRFSAERLKGVDSTLKIQPAELGDSAVYLCASSPSRDRGPHEQYFGPGTRLTVT.

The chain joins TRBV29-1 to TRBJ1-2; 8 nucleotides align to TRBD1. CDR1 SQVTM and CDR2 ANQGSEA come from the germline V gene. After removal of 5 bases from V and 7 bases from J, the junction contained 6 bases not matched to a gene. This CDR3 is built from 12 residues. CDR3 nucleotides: TGCAGCGTTTCTGTGACAGGGGCTGGCTACACCTTC. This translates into CSVSVTGAGYTF.

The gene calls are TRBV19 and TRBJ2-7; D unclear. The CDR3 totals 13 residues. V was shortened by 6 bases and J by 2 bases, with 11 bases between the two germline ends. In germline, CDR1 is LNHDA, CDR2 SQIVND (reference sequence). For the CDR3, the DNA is TGTGCCAGTAGCACGACACCGGCCTACGAGCAGTACTTC. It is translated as CASSTTPAYEQYF.

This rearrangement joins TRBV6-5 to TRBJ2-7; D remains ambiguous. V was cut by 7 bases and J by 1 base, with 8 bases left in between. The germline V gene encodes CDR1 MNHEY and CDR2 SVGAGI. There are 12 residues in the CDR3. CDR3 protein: CASTANSYEQYF. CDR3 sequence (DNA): TGTGCCAGCACCGCCAATTCCTACGAGCAGTACTTC.

CDR3 sequence (DNA): TGTGCCAGCAGCTTCCGGGACAGGGAAAACGAGCAGTACTTC. Translating it yields CASSFRDRENEQYF. The rearrangement links TRBV5-8 to TRBJ2-7; 9 bases are shared with TRBD1. The CDR3 has 14 residues. V lost 2 bases and J lost 5; bases outside the gene matches: 5. CDR1 and CDR2 (germline): SGHTS, YDEGEE.

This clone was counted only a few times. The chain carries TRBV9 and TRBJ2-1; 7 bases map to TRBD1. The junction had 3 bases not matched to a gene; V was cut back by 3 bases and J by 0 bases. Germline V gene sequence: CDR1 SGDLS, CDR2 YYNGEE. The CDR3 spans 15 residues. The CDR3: CASSATGSSYNEQFF. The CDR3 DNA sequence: TGTGCCAGCAGCGCGACAGGGAGCTCCTACAATGAGCAGTTCTTC.

CDR3 DNA sequence: TGTGCCAGCAGCTTCGGGGGACTAGCGGGAGTAAGGGCTTTGTCAGATACGCAGTATTTT. Its protein is CASSFGGLAGVRALSDTQYF. The V and J genes are TRBV9 and TRBJ2-3, with 14 bases fitting TRBD2. The CDR3 has 20 amino acids. The junction had 17 bases not matched to a gene; V was cut back by 4 bases and J by 4 bases. The germline CDR1 and CDR2 sequences are SGDLS and YYNGEE.

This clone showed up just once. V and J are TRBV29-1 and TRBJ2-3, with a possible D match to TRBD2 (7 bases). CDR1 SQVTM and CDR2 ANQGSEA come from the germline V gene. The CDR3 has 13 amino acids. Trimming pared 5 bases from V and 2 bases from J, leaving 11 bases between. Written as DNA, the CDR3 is TGCAGCGTTCGGGGGGCACTCACAGATACGCAGTATTTT. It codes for CSVRGALTDTQYF.

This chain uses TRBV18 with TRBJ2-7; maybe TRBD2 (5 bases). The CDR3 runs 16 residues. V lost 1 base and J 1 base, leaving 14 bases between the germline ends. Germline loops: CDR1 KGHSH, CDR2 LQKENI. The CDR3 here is CASSPQGLMNSYEQYF. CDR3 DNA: TGTGCCAGCTCACCACAAGGACTGATGAATTCCTACGAGCAGTACTTC.